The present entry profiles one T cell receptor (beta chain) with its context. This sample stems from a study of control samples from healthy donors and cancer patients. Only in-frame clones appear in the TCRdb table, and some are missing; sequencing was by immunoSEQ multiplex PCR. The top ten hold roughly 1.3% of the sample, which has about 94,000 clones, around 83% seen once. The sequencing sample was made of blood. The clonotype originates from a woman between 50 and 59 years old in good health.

The CDR3 protein is CASTRGRAGETQYF. CDR3 DNA: TGTGCCAGCACCCGAGGGAGGGCCGGGGAGACCCAGTACTTC. V usage is TRBV25-1 and J usage is TRBJ2-5; 7 bases line up with TRBD2. This CDR3 comprises 14 residues. The junction had 10 bases not matched to a gene; V was cut back by 7 bases and J by 5 bases. The germline gives CDR1 MGHDK, CDR2 SYGVNS. Complete variable domain (other parts from reference TRBV25-1 and TRBJ2-5): EADIYQTPRYLVIGTGKKITLECSQTMGHDKMYWYQQDPGMELHLIHYSYGVNSTEKGDLSSESTVSRIRTEHFPLTLESARPSHTSQYLCASTRGRAGETQYFGPGTRLLVL.